One sample yielded the 10 T cell receptor beta chains listed below, sequenced in a study of control samples from healthy donors and cancer patients. TCRdb's table, derived via immunoSEQ multiplex PCR, lists solely in-frame clones and lacks some. The listing records some 190,000 clones. The sequencing sample was made of blood. The receptors stem from a woman in her 30s in good health.

The gene calls are TRBV5-1 and TRBJ1-1, with 8 bases identical to TRBD1. CDR1 and CDR2 (germline): SGHRS, YFSETQ. V lost 2 bases, J lost 2 bases, and 2 bases stayed unmatched. This CDR3 has 14 amino acids. The CDR3 region is CASSFDRGNTEAFF. The CDR3, as DNA: TGCGCCAGCAGCTTCGACAGGGGTAACACTGAAGCTTTCTTT.

The chain joins TRBV15 to TRBJ2-1, with a possible D match to TRBD2 (5 bases). Between the trimmed V and J ends, which lost 4 bases and 5 bases, there was a span of 12 bases. Germline-derived CDR1 and CDR2 are LNHNV and YYDKDF (reference sequence). The length of the CDR3 is 14 residues. The CDR3 sequence is CATSMTTTDNEQFF. The CDR3, as DNA: TGTGCCACCAGCATGACTACCACAGACAATGAGCAGTTCTTC.

V usage is TRBV2 and J usage is TRBJ1-1, with a tentative D call TRBD1 (5 bases). The length of the CDR3 is 12 residues. Germline lookup yields CDR1 SNHLY and CDR2 FYNNEI. The V end lost 7 bases, the J end lost 11 bases, and 17 bases lay between the germline ends. The CDR3 region is CASNPRDPKAFF. The CDR3 DNA reads as TGTGCCAGCAACCCTCGGGACCCCAAGGCTTTCTTT. Full variable domain (outside the CDR3, taken from reference TRBV2 and TRBJ1-1): EPEVTQTPSHQVTQMGQEVILRCVPISNHLYFYWYRQILGQKVEFLVSFYNNEISEKSEIFDDQFSVERPDGSNFTLKIRSTKLEDSAMYFCASNPRDPKAFFGQGTRLTVV.

V is TRBV6-2 or TRBV6-3 and J is TRBJ2-7, with a tentative D call TRBD1 (5 bases). Germline lookup yields CDR1 MNHEY and CDR2 SVGEGT. V dropped 5 bases and J dropped 12 bases, with 23 bases sitting between them. The CDR3 extends over 14 amino acids. The chain's CDR3 is CASSRPLVSGHPYF. CDR3 sequence (DNA): TGTGCCAGCAGTAGGCCCCTTGTGTCAGGGCATCCGTACTTC.

CDR3 sequence (DNA): TGTGCCTGGAGTGGCCTCCCGGGGAATCAGCCCCAGCATTTT. Translation gives CAWSGLPGNQPQHF. The gene calls are TRBV30 and TRBJ1-5; D gene uncertain. Germline CDR1 reads GTSNPN; CDR2 reads SVGIG (reference sequence). This CDR3 comprises 14 residues. With 1 base removed from V and 4 bases from J, the gap between germline ends came to 11 bases.

The gene calls are TRBV6-2 or TRBV6-3 and TRBJ1-5; maybe TRBD1 (5 bases). The germline V and J ends were trimmed by 0 bases and 1 base, with 22 bases remaining between them. CDR1 is MNHEY and CDR2 is SVGEGT in the germline V gene. CDR3 length: 20 residues. This chain's CDR3 is CASSYSMVRMRRGSNQPQHF. CDR3 DNA: TGTGCCAGCAGTTACTCGATGGTAAGGATGCGGCGGGGGAGCAATCAGCCCCAGCATTTT.

The chain carries TRBV5-1 and TRBJ1-2; D not certain. V shed 0 bases and J shed 2 bases, with 8 bases lying between them. Looked up from germline, CDR1 is SGHRS and CDR2 is YFSETQ. This CDR3 contains 14 residues. DNA of the CDR3: TGCGCCAGCAGCTTGGAGGGAGTAAACTATGGCTACACCTTC. Translating gives CASSLEGVNYGYTF.

The CDR3 here is CASSLTPLAGGTSSYEQYF. The CDR3 DNA sequence: TGTGCCAGCAGCTTAACCCCGCTAGCGGGGGGCACGTCATCCTACGAGCAGTACTTC. The chain carries TRBV11-2 and TRBJ2-7, with 11 bases that match TRBD2. Germline trimming cut 2 bases from V and 1 base from J; bases unmatched to any gene: 13. This CDR3 has 19 residues. CDR1 and CDR2 (germline): SGHAT, FQNNGV.

This sequence joins TRBV10-1 and TRBJ2-5, with 7 bases aligning to TRBD2. The V and J ends lost 4 bases and 1 base, in that order; junction bases with no gene match: 6. The CDR3 runs 15 residues. Germline lookup yields CDR1 WNHNN and CDR2 SYGVQD (reference sequence). CDR3 loop: CASSGASGLQETQYF. The CDR3 DNA follows: TGCGCCAGCAGTGGGGCTAGCGGTCTCCAAGAGACCCAGTACTTC.

The rearrangement uses TRBV5-6 and TRBJ1-1, with 7 bases aligning to TRBD1. The CDR3 contains 15 residues. The germline V gene encodes CDR1 SGHDT and CDR2 YYEEEE. Trimming removed 5 bases from V and 1 base from J; junction bases left unmatched: 8. Here the CDR3 DNA reads TGTGCCAGCAGTCGGACCGGGACAGAGAACACTGAAGCTTTCTTT. Translation gives CASSRTGTENTEAFF.